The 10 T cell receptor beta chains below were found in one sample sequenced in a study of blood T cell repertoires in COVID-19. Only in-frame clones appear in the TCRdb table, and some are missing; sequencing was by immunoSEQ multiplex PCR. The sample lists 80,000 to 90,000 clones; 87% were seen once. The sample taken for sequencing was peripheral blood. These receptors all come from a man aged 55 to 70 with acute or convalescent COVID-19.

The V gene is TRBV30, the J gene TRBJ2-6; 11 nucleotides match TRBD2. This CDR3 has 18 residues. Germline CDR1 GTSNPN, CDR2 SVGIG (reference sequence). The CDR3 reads CASYSLAGANSGANVLTF. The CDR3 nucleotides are TGTGCTTCCTATTCACTAGCGGGGGCGAACTCTGGGGCCAACGTCCTGACTTTC.

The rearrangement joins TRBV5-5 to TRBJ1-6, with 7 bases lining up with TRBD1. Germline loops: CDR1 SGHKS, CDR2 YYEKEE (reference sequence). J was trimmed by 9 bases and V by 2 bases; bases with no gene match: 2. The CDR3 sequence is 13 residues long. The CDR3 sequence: CASSLTGASPLHF. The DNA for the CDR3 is TGTGCCAGCAGCTTAACAGGGGCTTCACCCCTCCACTTT.

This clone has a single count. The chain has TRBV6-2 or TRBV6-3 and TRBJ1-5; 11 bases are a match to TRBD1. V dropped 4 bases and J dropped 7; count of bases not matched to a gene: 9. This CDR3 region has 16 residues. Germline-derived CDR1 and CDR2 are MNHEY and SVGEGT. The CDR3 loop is CASSLHGQGAFQPQHF. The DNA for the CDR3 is TGTGCCAGCAGTTTACATGGACAGGGGGCTTTCCAGCCCCAGCATTTT.

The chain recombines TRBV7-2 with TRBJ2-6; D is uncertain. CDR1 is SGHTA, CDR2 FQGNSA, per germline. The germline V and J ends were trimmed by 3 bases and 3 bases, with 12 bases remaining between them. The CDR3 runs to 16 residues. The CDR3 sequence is CASSFLSIFGANVLTF. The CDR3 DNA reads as TGTGCCAGCAGCTTCCTCTCTATTTTTGGGGCCAACGTCCTGACTTTC.

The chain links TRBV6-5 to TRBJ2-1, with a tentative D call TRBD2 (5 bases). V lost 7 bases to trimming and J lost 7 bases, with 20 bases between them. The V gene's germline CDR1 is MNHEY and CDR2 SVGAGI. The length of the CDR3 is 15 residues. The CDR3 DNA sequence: TGTGCCAGCAACACAGTCCGAGGGCAGGAAAATGAGCAGTTCTTC. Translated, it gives CASNTVRGQENEQFF.

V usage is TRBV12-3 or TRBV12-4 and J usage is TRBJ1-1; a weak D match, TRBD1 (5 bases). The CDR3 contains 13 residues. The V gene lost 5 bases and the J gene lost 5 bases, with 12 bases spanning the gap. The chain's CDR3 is CASSPQGWTEAFF. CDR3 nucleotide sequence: TGTGCCAGCAGTCCCCAGGGTTGGACTGAAGCTTTCTTT.

In DNA, the CDR3 is TGCGCCAGCAGTGCCAGGGATAATTCACCCCTCCACTTT. It translates to CASSARDNSPLHF. V is TRBV10-1 and J is TRBJ1-6, with D tentatively TRBD1 (5 bases). The CDR3 contains 13 residues. Germline CDR1 is WNHNN and CDR2 is SYGVQD (reference sequence). V was cut by 4 bases and J by 5 bases, with 6 bases left in between.

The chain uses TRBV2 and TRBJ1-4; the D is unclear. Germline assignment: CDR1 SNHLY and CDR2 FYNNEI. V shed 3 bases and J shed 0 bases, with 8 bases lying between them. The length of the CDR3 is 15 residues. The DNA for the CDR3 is TGTGCCAGCAGTGAGGGAGTCTCAACTAATGAAAAACTGTTTTTT. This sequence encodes CASSEGVSTNEKLFF.

The CDR3 region has the DNA TGTGCCAGCAGCCAAGATAGGGGGACTATCTACGAGCAGTACTTC. It yields the protein CASSQDRGTIYEQYF. The chain has TRBV4-2 and TRBJ2-7; maybe TRBD2 (7 bases). The V end lost 0 bases, the J end lost 3 bases, and 12 bases lay between the germline ends. Germline values: CDR1 LGHNA, CDR2 YNFKEQ. The CDR3 runs 15 residues.

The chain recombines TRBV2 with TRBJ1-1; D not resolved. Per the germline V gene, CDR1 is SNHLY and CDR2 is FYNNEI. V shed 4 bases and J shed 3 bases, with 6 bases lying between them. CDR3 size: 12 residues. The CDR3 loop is CASSVTDTEAFF. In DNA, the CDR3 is TGTGCCAGCAGTGTTACGGACACTGAAGCTTTCTTT.